This TCR beta chain was observed in a study of circulating CD8 cells and anti-PD-1 response in melanoma. About the study: Every 2 weeks, patients got 3 mg/kg nivolumab intravenously. About 45% of the 13 patients had prior targeted therapy or immunotherapy; seven did not. Response groups: complete/partial responders versus stable/progressive non-responders.

Findings and caveats of the study: Generally, no replicate experiments were performed.

This clonotype was found a few times. Its antigen remains unknown. The QIAseq Immune Repertoire TCR panel built the libraries from around 15 ng of total RNA. Each CDR3 protein gets one entry after TCRdb re-called the reads with MiXCR. Counted here are 530 or so distinct CDR3 sequences, 8.7% occurring once; the ten biggest clones make up about a fifth. Four subsets defined by PD-1 and/or TIGIT were sorted from live CD3+CD8+TCRalphabeta+ cells. This CDR3 has 17 residues. The germline V gene has CDR1 MNHEY and CDR2 SMNVEV (reference sequence). The V and J ends lost 0 bases and 4 bases respectively, with 13 bases between them.

The sample here was CD8+ T cells from PBMCs, taken at baseline or after one month of anti-PD-1 therapy (not recorded which). This clonotype was obtained from a human donor with melanoma. The rearrangement links TRBV27 to TRBJ2-6; D is tentatively TRBD1 or TRBD2 (5 bases each). CDR3 sequence reads: CASSLSRGGTGANVLTF. The CDR3 DNA sequence: TGTGCCAGCAGTTTATCGCGTGGGGGAACCGGGGCCAACGTCCTGACTTTC.